What follows are 6 T cell receptor beta chains derived from one specimen sequenced in a study of cytomegalovirus exposure and HLA in healthy donors. Primers for the PCR totalled 60 Vbeta and 13 Jbeta. Generated by immunoSEQ multiplex PCR, the TCRdb table keeps only in-frame clones and is missing some. The repertoire has fewer than 180,000 clones, approximately 85% of them found once; the top ten carry 6.3%. The material sequenced was PBMCs. These receptors were taken from a man between 50 and 59 years old in good health and CMV-seropositive.

CDR3 sequence: CASSNRRDSEAFF. CDR3 sequence (DNA): TGTGCCAGCAGTAACAGACGGGACAGTGAAGCTTTCTTT. V is TRBV6-1 and J is TRBJ1-1; 7 bases fit TRBD1. V was pared by 5 bases and J by 7 bases, with 7 bases of the junction left unmatched. The germline gives CDR1 MNHNS, CDR2 SASEGT. The CDR3 runs to 13 residues.

This clone has only a few counts. The chain links TRBV28 to TRBJ2-3; tentatively, D is TRBD1 (5 bases). Trimming stripped 4 bases from V and 3 bases from J, with 8 bases between. Germline CDR1 reads MDHEN; CDR2 reads SYDVKM. The CDR3 is 13 amino acids. CDR3 sequence: CASSSGLTDTQYF. In nucleotides, the CDR3 is TGTGCCAGCAGTTCAGGGTTGACAGATACGCAGTATTTT.

The chain combines TRBV7-9 with TRBJ2-1; TRBD2 aligns across 9 bases. The junction had 11 bases not matched to a gene; V was cut back by 3 bases and J by 5 bases. The germline V gene encodes CDR1 SEHNR and CDR2 FQNEAQ (reference sequence). There are 17 residues in the CDR3. The CDR3 sequence: CASSFPEVREGDNEQFF. DNA for the CDR3: TGTGCCAGCAGCTTCCCAGAGGTGCGGGAGGGCGACAATGAGCAGTTCTTC.

This clone was observed a few times. The chain links TRBV6-4 to TRBJ2-2; 13 bases fit TRBD2. After removal of 5 bases from V and 3 bases from J, the junction contained 6 bases not matched to a gene. The CDR3 extends over 17 amino acids. Germline CDR1 is MRHNA and CDR2 is SNTAGT. The DNA of the CDR3 is TGTGCCAGCAGTAGGACTAGCGGGAGTTCGGACACCGGGGAGCTGTTTTTT. This sequence encodes CASSRTSGSSDTGELFF.

This chain joins TRBV28 and TRBJ1-5; D is unclear. Germline V lookup: CDR1 MDHEN, CDR2 SYDVKM. The CDR3 totals 17 residues. V lost 2 bases to trimming and J lost 0 bases, with 14 bases between them. CDR3 DNA sequence: TGTGCCAGCAGTTTAAGCGGGATGGGGATTAGCAATCAGCCCCAGCATTTT. It yields the protein CASSLSGMGISNQPQHF.

This chain joins TRBV18 and TRBJ1-3; 7 bases line up with TRBD1. The CDR3 loop spans 15 amino acids. The V gene end was trimmed by 5 bases and the J gene end by 0 bases; junction bases not matched to a gene: 4. Germline V CDR1 and CDR2: KGHSH, LQKENI. The CDR3 reads CASSIAGGSGNTIYF. CDR3 sequence (DNA): TGTGCCAGCTCAATCGCAGGGGGCTCTGGAAACACCATATATTTT.